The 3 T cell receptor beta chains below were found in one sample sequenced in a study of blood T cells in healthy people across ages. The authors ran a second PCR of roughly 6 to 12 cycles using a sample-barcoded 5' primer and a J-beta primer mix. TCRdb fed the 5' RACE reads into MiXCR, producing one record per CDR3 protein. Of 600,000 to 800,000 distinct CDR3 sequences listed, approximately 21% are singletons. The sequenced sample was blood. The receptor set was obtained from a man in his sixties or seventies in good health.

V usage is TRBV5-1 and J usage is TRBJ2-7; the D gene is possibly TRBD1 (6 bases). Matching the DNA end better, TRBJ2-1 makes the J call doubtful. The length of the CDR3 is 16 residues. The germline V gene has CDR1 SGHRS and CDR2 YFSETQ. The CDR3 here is CASSLSGQGFDNEQFF. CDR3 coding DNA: TGCGCCAGCAGCTTGTCGGGACAAGGGTTCGACAATGAGCAGTTCTTC.

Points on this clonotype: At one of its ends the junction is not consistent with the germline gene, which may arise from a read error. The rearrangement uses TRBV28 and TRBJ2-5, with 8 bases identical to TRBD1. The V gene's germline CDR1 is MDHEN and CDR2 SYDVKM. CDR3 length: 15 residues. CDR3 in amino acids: CASSPPDRAQETKYF. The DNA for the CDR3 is TGTGCCAGCAGTCCGCCGGACAGGGCCCAAGAGACCAAGTACTTC.

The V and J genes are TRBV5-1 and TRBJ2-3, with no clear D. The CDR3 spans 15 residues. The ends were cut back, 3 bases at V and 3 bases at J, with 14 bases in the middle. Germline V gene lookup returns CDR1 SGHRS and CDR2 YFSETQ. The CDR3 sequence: CASSWARSATDTQYF. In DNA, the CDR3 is TGCGCCAGCAGCTGGGCGAGATCCGCGACAGATACGCAGTATTTT.